This TCR beta chain was sequenced in a study of T cell responses to AZD1222 COVID-19 vaccine. The CDR3 has 18 amino acids. Germline trimming cut 3 bases from V and 6 bases from J; bases unmatched to any gene: 16. The germline gives CDR1 SGHRS, CDR2 YFSETQ. The method was immunoSEQ multiplex PCR; TCRdb's version includes in-frame clones alone and lacks a portion of them. The sample contains around 80,000 clones, 85% to 95% of which appear only once. The V gene is TRBV5-1, the J gene TRBJ2-1; 9 bases map to TRBD1. Specimen: peripheral blood, collected on day 0 of AZD1222 vaccination. The clonotype was recovered from an adult in good health. The chain's CDR3 is CASSSRDRARKGGNEQFF. In nucleotides, the CDR3 is TGCGCCAGCAGCTCCCGGGACAGGGCCCGCAAGGGCGGCAATGAGCAGTTCTTC.